This TCR beta chain was recorded in a study of T cells expressing NK-cell markers. Overall study context: CD3+CD56+NKG2C+, CD3+CD56+NKG2C- and CD3+CD56-NKG2C+ T cells, once sorted, supplied the TCR beta repertoires. Sequencing covered eight donors, seven HCMV-seropositive and one seronegative.

Note on this clonotype: Its target is not known.

General study findings and limits: In a few donors, dominant clonotypes made up roughly 28.3-65% of CD3+CD56-NKG2C+ cells.

This CDR3 has 14 residues. Germline V gene sequence: CDR1 ENHRY, CDR2 SYGVKD. TCRdb reanalyzed the 5' RACE reads, giving one entry per CDR3 protein sequence and no DNA. The sample's table shows hundreds of thousands of distinct CDR3 sequences. J is TRBJ1-5 and V is TRBV10-3. Sequenced: blood T cells: a sorted CD56 or NKG2C T cell subset, CD4+ or CD8+ T cells, or bulk PBMC T cells (not recorded which). This sequence was found in a man aged 18-30 years in good health. CDR3 residues: CAISDQDSGQPQHF.